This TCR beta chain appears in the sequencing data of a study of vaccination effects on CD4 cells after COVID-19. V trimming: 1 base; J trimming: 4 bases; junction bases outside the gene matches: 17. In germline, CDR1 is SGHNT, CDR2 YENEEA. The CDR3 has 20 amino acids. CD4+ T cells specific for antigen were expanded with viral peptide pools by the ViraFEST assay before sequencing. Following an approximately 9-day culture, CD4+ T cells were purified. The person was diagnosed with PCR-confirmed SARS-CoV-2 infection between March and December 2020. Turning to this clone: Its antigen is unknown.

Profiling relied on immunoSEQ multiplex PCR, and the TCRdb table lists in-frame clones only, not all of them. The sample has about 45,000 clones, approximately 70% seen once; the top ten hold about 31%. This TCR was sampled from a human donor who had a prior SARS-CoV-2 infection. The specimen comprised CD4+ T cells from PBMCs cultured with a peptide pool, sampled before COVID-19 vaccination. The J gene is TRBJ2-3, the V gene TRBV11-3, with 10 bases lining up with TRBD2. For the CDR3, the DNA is TGTGCCAGCAGCTTAGCCCTCGGGCTAGCGGGAGTAGAAAGGGCAGATACGCAGTATTTT. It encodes CASSLALGLAGVERADTQYF.